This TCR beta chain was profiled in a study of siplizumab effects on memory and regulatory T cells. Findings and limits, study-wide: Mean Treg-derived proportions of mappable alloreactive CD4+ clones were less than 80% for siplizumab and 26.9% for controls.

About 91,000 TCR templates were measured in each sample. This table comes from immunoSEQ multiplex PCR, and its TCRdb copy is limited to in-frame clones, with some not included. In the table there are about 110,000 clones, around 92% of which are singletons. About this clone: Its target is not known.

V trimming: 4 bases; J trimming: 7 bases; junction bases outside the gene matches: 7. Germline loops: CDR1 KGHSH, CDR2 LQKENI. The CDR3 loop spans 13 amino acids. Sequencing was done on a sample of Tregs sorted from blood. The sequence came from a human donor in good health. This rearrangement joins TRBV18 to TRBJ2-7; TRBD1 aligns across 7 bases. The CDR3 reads CASSRTTGSEQYF. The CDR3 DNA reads TGTGCCAGCTCACGTACGACAGGGAGTGAGCAGTACTTC.